The entry that follows covers one T cell receptor beta chain sequence. Antigen unknown. The data originate from a study of cytomegalovirus exposure and HLA in healthy donors. Study conclusions and caveats: Later on, a genetic analysis was performed. It linked a missense variant in DCLRE1C with V- and J-gene trimming of TCR beta. Rarity marked most TCR sequences, yet some public TCRs occurred in many donors.

The CDR3 runs to 16 residues. CDR1 is GTSNPN and CDR2 is SVGIG in the germline V gene (reference sequence). V lost 2 bases and J lost 2; bases outside the gene matches: 9. Each donor was healthy, and each was a bone marrow donor. With 60 Vbeta and 13 Jbeta primers, the PCR was carried out. Produced via immunoSEQ multiplex PCR; TCRdb's table is partial and in-frame only. The sample includes 120,000 to 150,000 clones, around 80% seen only once; the top ten take about 6.5%. The source of this sequence is a man aged 40-50 years in good health and CMV-seropositive. The chain is built from TRBV30 and TRBJ1-5, with TRBD1 matching over 7 bases. The sequencing input was PBMCs. CDR3 protein: CAWSRAQGVRNQPQHF. CDR3 sequence (DNA): TGTGCCTGGAGTAGGGCCCAGGGGGTTCGCAATCAGCCCCAGCATTTT.